This entry features one TCR beta chain sequence. The antigen is undetermined. The sample comes from a study of graft-versus-host responses after intestinal transplantation. For the study at large: Each recipient received a multivisceral, liver-intestinal, or isolated intestinal graft. Study findings and constraints: Some patients had graft-donor T cell macrochimerism, and their allografts showed high graft-versus-host to host-versus-graft clonal ratios. Analysis identified GvH clones in recipient marrow, with some appearing first in ileum or blood. Early post-transplant declines in HvG were associated with peak levels of circulating GvH clones.

Here immunoSEQ multiplex PCR was the method, and the copy in TCRdb shows in-frame clones only, minus some. Here the sample spans around 23,000 clones, roughly four fifths being singletons. The ends were cut back, 5 bases at V and 3 bases at J, with 17 bases in the middle. This CDR3 contains 15 residues. Germline V CDR1 and CDR2: LNHDA, SQIVND (reference sequence). Graft tissue processing released intraepithelial and lamina propria lymphocytes. This sequence was found in a human patient who received an intestinal transplant, so some T cells may come from the graft donor. The V call is TRBV19, the J call TRBJ2-7; TRBD2 might be the D (5 bases). The starting material was ileum tissue, obtained 12 days after intestinal transplant. CDR3 coding DNA: TGTGCCAGTAGTCCGGGTTTTAGCGACTACTACGAGCAGTACTTC. It codes for CASSPGFSDYYEQYF. The full variable domain, its missing parts supplied by reference TRBV19 and TRBJ2-7, is DGGITQSPKYLFRKEGQNVTLSCEQNLNHDAMYWYRQDPGQGLRLIYYSQIVNDFQKGDIAEGYSVSREKKESFPLTVTSAQKNPTAFYLCASSPGFSDYYEQYFGPGTRLTVT.